The 4 T cell receptor beta chains presented below share a single source sample, sequenced in a study of blood T cell repertoires in COVID-19. Libraries were prepared by immunoSEQ multiplex PCR; TCRdb keeps only in-frame clonotypes and omits some of them. The sample holds approximately 200,000 clones, about 80% seen once. Sample: PBMCs or T cells enriched from blood (not recorded which). These receptors came from a man in his fifties or sixties who had recovered from COVID-19.

The rearrangement links TRBV24-1 to TRBJ2-2; D is ambiguous. The V gene lost 3 bases and the J gene lost 3 bases, with 7 bases spanning the gap. Germline V lookup: CDR1 KGHDR, CDR2 SFDVKD. The CDR3 sequence is 14 residues long. The CDR3 sequence is CATSDRHYTGELFF. The CDR3 DNA reads as TGTGCCACCAGTGATCGACATTACACCGGGGAGCTGTTTTTT.

This rearrangement joins TRBV6-2 or TRBV6-3 to TRBJ1-2; no definite D call. The CDR3 consists of 16 residues. Trimming cost V 1 base and J 8 bases, with 20 bases left between them. Looked up from germline, CDR1 is MNHEY and CDR2 is SVGEGT. DNA of the CDR3: TGTGCCAGCAGTTACTTGGCGGCCAATTTACCCGGGGGCTACACCTTC. It codes for CASSYLAANLPGGYTF.

The V gene is TRBV30, the J gene TRBJ1-2, with 8 bases identical to TRBD1. This CDR3 contains 13 residues. Unmatched junction bases numbered 1, after V lost 2 bases and J lost 2 bases. Per germline, CDR1 GTSNPN and CDR2 SVGIG (reference sequence). The CDR3 region is CAWSWTGNYGYTF. The DNA for the CDR3 is TGTGCCTGGAGTTGGACAGGGAACTATGGCTACACCTTC.

This clone was recorded a few times. The CDR3 sequence is CASSFSGGSYEQYF. In DNA, the CDR3 is TGTGCCAGCAGCTTCTCAGGGGGCTCCTACGAGCAGTACTTC. V and J are TRBV13 and TRBJ2-7; the match to TRBD1 covers 7 bases. The CDR3 is 14 residues long. With V trimmed by 3 bases and J by 0 bases, 2 bases remained unmatched. Germline CDR1 PRHDT, CDR2 FYEKMQ (reference sequence).